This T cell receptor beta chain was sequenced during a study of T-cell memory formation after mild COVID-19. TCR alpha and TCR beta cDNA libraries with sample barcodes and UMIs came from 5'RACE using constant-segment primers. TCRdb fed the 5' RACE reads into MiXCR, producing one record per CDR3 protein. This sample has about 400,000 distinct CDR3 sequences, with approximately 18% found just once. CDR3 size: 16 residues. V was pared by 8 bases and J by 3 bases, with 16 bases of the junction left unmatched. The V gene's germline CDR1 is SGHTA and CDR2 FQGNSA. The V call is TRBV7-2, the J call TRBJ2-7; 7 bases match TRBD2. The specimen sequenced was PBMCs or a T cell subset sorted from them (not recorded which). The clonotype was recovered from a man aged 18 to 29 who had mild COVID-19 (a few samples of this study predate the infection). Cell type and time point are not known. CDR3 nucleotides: TGTGCCAGCGTCTTAGATACTAGCGCAGTGTACTACGAGCAGTACTTC. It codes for CASVLDTSAVYYEQYF.